A single sample is the source of the 32 T cell receptor beta chains below, sequenced in a study of T cells in Graves' hyperthyroidism and ophthalmopathy. RNA transcripts provided the source from which TCR beta CDR3 regions were amplified. HTBI primers were the set used in a first-round RT-PCR of the TCR CDR3. TCRdb processed the multiplex PCR reads anew with MiXCR; each CDR3 protein has one entry. Of about 500,000 distinct CDR3 sequences listed, around 15% were seen once; the top ten hold around a sixth. The sample taken for sequencing was blood. The receptors were sampled from a woman under 30 with Graves' hyperthyroidism.

Only a few counts were recorded for this clonotype. The chain has TRBV20-1 and TRBJ2-7; 11 nucleotides line up with TRBD2. The germline V gene encodes CDR1 DFQATT and CDR2 SNEGSKA (reference sequence). This CDR3 is 13 amino acids long. The trim removed 5 bases at V and 6 bases at J, leaving 6 bases unmatched. CDR3 residues: CSAASGRTGEQYF. In DNA form, the CDR3 reads TGCAGTGCTGCTAGCGGGAGGACAGGCGAGCAGTACTTC.

There are many counts of this clonotype. The rearrangement uses TRBV18 and TRBJ1-5; D not resolved. The CDR3 totals 14 residues. Germline CDR1 reads KGHSH; CDR2 reads LQKENI. Trimming pared 6 bases from V and 7 bases from J, leaving 16 bases between. The CDR3 DNA follows: TGTGCCAGCTCTCTTGATGAAACGGGACAGCCCCAGCATTTT. Translation gives CASSLDETGQPQHF.

In this sample, this clonotype turned up a few times. The chain uses TRBV12-3 or TRBV12-4 and TRBJ1-1, with D unresolved. There are 16 residues in the CDR3. Trimming pared 1 base from V and 1 base from J, leaving 13 bases between. This chain's CDR3 is CASSLVRAGGNTEAFF. CDR3 coding DNA: TGTGCCAGCAGTTTAGTACGGGCGGGAGGGAACACTGAAGCTTTCTTT.

The CDR3 is CASSHLAGGSTDTQYF. CDR3 coding DNA: TGCGCCAGCAGCCATCTAGCGGGGGGATCGACAGATACGCAGTATTTT. The rearrangement links TRBV10-1 to TRBJ2-3; 11 bases agree with TRBD2. This CDR3 region has 16 residues. CDR1 and CDR2 (germline): WNHNN, SYGVQD (reference sequence). Trimming at V came to 6 bases and at J to 3 bases, leaving 8 bases not matched to a gene.

V gene TRBV29-1 combines with J gene TRBJ2-2; a weak D match, TRBD1 (5 bases). Between the trimmed V and J ends, which lost 0 bases and 2 bases, there was a span of 10 bases. Germline CDR1 reads SQVTM; CDR2 reads ANQGSEA. The CDR3 consists of 15 residues. CDR3 sequence (DNA): TGCAGCGTTGAAGATCAACAGGCCAACACCGGGGAGCTGTTTTTT. Translated: CSVEDQQANTGELFF.

This clonotype was seen many times. This chain uses TRBV12-3 or TRBV12-4 with TRBJ2-7; the D gene is possibly TRBD2 (7 bases). The CDR3 has 14 residues. With 3 bases removed from V and 4 bases from J, the gap between germline ends came to 13 bases. CDR3 in amino acids: CASSFGGGKYEQYF. DNA of the CDR3: TGTGCCAGCAGTTTTGGCGGGGGCAAATACGAGCAGTACTTC.

Ten or more counts support this clonotype. The chain employs TRBV3-1 and TRBJ1-1; D is possibly TRBD1 (6 bases). The CDR3 consists of 14 residues. Germline CDR1 is LGHDT and CDR2 is YNNKEL (reference sequence). V gave up 1 base and J gave up 6 bases, with 12 bases separating them. The chain's CDR3 is CASSQGIRGAEAFF. CDR3 bases: TGTGCCAGCAGCCAAGGAATCAGGGGCGCTGAAGCTTTCTTT.

The J gene is TRBJ2-7, the V gene TRBV7-9; TRBD1 is a possible D gene (6 bases). The CDR3 covers 13 residues. V was clipped by 8 bases and J by 5 bases, with 16 bases between them. Germline V gene lookup returns CDR1 SEHNR and CDR2 FQNEAQ (reference sequence). The CDR3 loop reads CASVDKQGNEQYF. CDR3 in DNA: TGTGCCAGCGTGGATAAACAGGGAAACGAGCAGTACTTC.

In its sample, this clonotype was seen many times. The V gene is TRBV5-1, the J gene TRBJ2-7; D might be TRBD1 (6 bases). Trimming shortened V by 2 bases and J by 3 bases, and 15 bases separated the two germline ends. This CDR3 region has 15 residues. Germline CDR1 and CDR2: SGHRS and YFSETQ. The CDR3 reads CASSLRGTSGYEQYF. In DNA form, the CDR3 reads TGCGCCAGCAGCTTAAGGGGGACCTCCGGCTACGAGCAGTACTTC. The whole variable domain, filled in from reference TRBV5-1 and TRBJ2-7, reads KAGVTQTPRYLIKTRGQQVTLSCSPISGHRSVSWYQQTPGQGLQFLFEYFSETQRNKGNFPGRFSGRQFSNSRSEMNVSTLELGDSALYLCASSLRGTSGYEQYFGPGTRLTVT.

This clonotype was detected a few times. The chain combines TRBV7-9 with TRBJ2-7; the D gene could be TRBD1 or TRBD2 (7 bases each). Looked up from germline, CDR1 is SEHNR and CDR2 is FQNEAQ (reference sequence). V gave up 4 bases and J gave up 2 bases, with 15 bases separating them. The CDR3 has 15 amino acids. The CDR3 region is CASSSGGGGAYEQYF. The CDR3 bases are TGTGCCAGCAGCTCAGGGGGTGGGGGGGCCTACGAGCAGTACTTC.

V gene TRBV12-3 or TRBV12-4 combines with J gene TRBJ1-5; 10 bases match TRBD1. The CDR3 runs to 15 residues. With V trimmed by 3 bases and J by 4 bases, 3 bases remained unmatched. The CDR3 nucleotides are TGTGCCAGCAGTTTTGGGACAGGGGCAAATCAGCCCCAGCATTTT. It yields the protein CASSFGTGANQPQHF.

This clonotype came up many times. The chain employs TRBV28 and TRBJ1-1; no definite D call. Germline loops: CDR1 MDHEN, CDR2 SYDVKM. The CDR3 consists of 11 residues. The V end lost 8 bases, the J end lost 7 bases, and 11 bases lay between the germline ends. CDR3 nucleotide sequence: TGTGCCAGCGCAGGCTCCCGTGAAGCTTTCTTT. Translated, it gives CASAGSREAFF.

The J gene is TRBJ1-4, the V gene TRBV24-1, with 10 bases identical to TRBD1. V dropped 2 bases and J dropped 6; count of bases not matched to a gene: 5. The CDR3 totals 16 residues. Per germline, CDR1 KGHDR and CDR2 SFDVKD. CDR3 residues: CATSDSSGTGDEKLFF. CDR3 in DNA: TGTGCCACCAGTGATTCCTCCGGGACAGGGGATGAAAAACTGTTTTTT.

The sample holds many counts of this clonotype. The chain recombines TRBV7-2 with TRBJ2-5, with D unclear. The CDR3 covers 13 residues. V was shortened by 4 bases and J by 7 bases, with 13 bases between the two germline ends. CDR1 and CDR2 (germline): SGHTA, FQGNSA. CDR3 nucleotides: TGTGCCAGCAGCTCCGTCCCGCTGGGGACCCAGTACTTC. The encoded protein is CASSSVPLGTQYF.

The CDR3 spells CASRKPPQGRSETQYF. The CDR3, as DNA: TGTGCCAGCAGAAAACCCCCGCAGGGACGGTCAGAGACCCAGTACTTC. The rearrangement uses TRBV6-2 or TRBV6-3 and TRBJ2-5; tentatively, D is TRBD1 or TRBD2 (5 bases each). Trimming removed 6 bases at V and 4 bases at J, with 21 bases between. This CDR3 is built from 16 residues. Per germline, CDR1 MNHEY and CDR2 SVGEGT.

This clonotype was detected many times. The chain has TRBV7-2 and TRBJ2-7; TRBD2 aligns across 8 bases. Germline V gene sequence: CDR1 SGHTA, CDR2 FQGNSA. The CDR3 has 14 residues. V gave up 4 bases and J gave up 2 bases; unmatched junction bases: 4. The CDR3 is CASSSAGGTYEQYF. CDR3 nucleotides: TGTGCCAGCAGCTCCGCGGGGGGTACCTACGAGCAGTACTTC.

In this sample, this clonotype turned up many times. The chain uses TRBV20-1 and TRBJ2-1; D uncertain. Trimming stripped 1 base from V and 6 bases from J, with 10 bases between. The germline V gene encodes CDR1 DFQATT and CDR2 SNEGSKA (reference sequence). The CDR3 contains 13 residues. The CDR3 sequence is CSARVLSVNEQFF. CDR3 bases: TGCAGTGCTAGAGTTCTTAGTGTCAATGAGCAGTTCTTC.

V is TRBV20-1 and J is TRBJ2-1; D tentatively fits TRBD1 or TRBD2 (5 bases each). The germline gives CDR1 DFQATT, CDR2 SNEGSKA (reference sequence). Trimming shortened V by 6 bases and J by 6 bases, and 21 bases separated the two germline ends. The CDR3 sequence is 15 residues long. CDR3 loop: CSAPWDDYDSNEQFF. CDR3 nucleotide sequence: TGCAGTGCGCCCTGGGACGACTACGACTCCAATGAGCAGTTCTTC.

This clonotype was observed at least ten times. CDR3 region: CSAIRVDEQFF. CDR3 coding DNA: TGCAGTGCCATCCGAGTGGATGAGCAGTTCTTC. This chain links TRBV20-1 with TRBJ2-1; the D is unclear. The length of the CDR3 is 11 residues. CDR1 DFQATT and CDR2 SNEGSKA come from the germline V gene (reference sequence). Trimming took 6 bases from V and 8 from J, leaving 11 bases between them.

This clonotype was counted many times. V gene TRBV11-2 combines with J gene TRBJ2-1; 10 bases are a match to TRBD2. CDR1 and CDR2 (germline): SGHAT, FQNNGV. The CDR3 is made up of 15 amino acids. The trim removed 3 bases at V and 8 bases at J, leaving 7 bases unmatched. The CDR3 DNA reads TGTGCCAGCAGCTTTCTAGCGGGGGTATCGGATGAGCAGTTCTTC. This codes for CASSFLAGVSDEQFF.

The J gene is TRBJ2-2, the V gene TRBV7-2; D remains ambiguous. Trimming cost V 2 bases and J 2 bases, with 9 bases left between them. The germline gives CDR1 SGHTA, CDR2 FQGNSA. The CDR3 has 15 residues. This chain's CDR3 is CASSLYRINTGELFF. In nucleotides, the CDR3 is TGTGCCAGCAGCTTATACAGAATAAACACCGGGGAGCTGTTTTTT.

This clonotype has ten or more counts. CDR3 in amino acids: CASSQAPGHEQYF. CDR3 coding DNA: TGTGCCAGCAGCCAAGCCCCGGGACACGAGCAGTACTTC. This rearrangement joins TRBV3-1 to TRBJ2-7; D may correspond to TRBD1 or TRBD2 (5 bases each). The CDR3 covers 13 residues. Germline CDR1 and CDR2: LGHDT and YNNKEL (reference sequence). V lost 1 base and J 5 bases, leaving 9 bases between the germline ends.

This clonotype was recorded many times. CDR3 in DNA: TGTGCCAGCAGCCCCCGTTGGGCAAGCGACAATGAGCAGTTCTTC. Protein sequence: CASSPRWASDNEQFF. The J gene is TRBJ2-1, the V gene TRBV7-9, with no clear D. CDR1 SEHNR and CDR2 FQNEAQ come from the germline V gene (reference sequence). Trimming took 5 bases from V and 5 from J, leaving 16 bases between them. The CDR3 has 15 residues.

This clonotype was observed a handful of times. V and J are TRBV3-1 and TRBJ2-1; a possible D gene is TRBD1 (6 bases). Between the trimmed V and J ends, which lost 2 bases and 9 bases, there was a span of 17 bases. This CDR3 has 15 residues. The V gene's germline CDR1 is LGHDT and CDR2 YNNKEL (reference sequence). The CDR3 sequence is CASSQKGVIVREQFF. CDR3 nucleotides: TGTGCCAGCAGCCAAAAGGGGGTTATCGTACGTGAGCAGTTCTTC.

The chain links TRBV6-2 or TRBV6-3 to TRBJ1-5, with a tentative D call TRBD1 (5 bases). The CDR3 has 15 amino acids. Trimming stripped 5 bases from V and 2 bases from J, with 13 bases between. Germline V gene data show CDR1 as MNHEY and CDR2 as SVGEGT. CDR3 DNA sequence: TGTGCCAGCAGTGGGTCAGGGTCGGGCAATCAGCCCCAGCATTTT. Residues: CASSGSGSGNQPQHF.

This chain connects TRBV20-1 to TRBJ2-5; 8 bases are shared with TRBD1. The V gene's germline CDR1 is DFQATT and CDR2 SNEGSKA (reference sequence). J was trimmed by 5 bases and V by 3 bases; bases with no gene match: 11. The CDR3 spans 15 residues. CDR3 loop: CSARPRQGSWETQYF. CDR3 coding DNA: TGCAGTGCTAGGCCTCGACAGGGGTCCTGGGAGACCCAGTACTTC.

This clonotype has just one count. A much larger clone is a single base away; this may be a read error. The gene calls are TRBV3-1 and TRBJ2-1; no clear D gene. Germline CDR1 LGHDT, CDR2 YNNKEL (reference sequence). CDR3 length equals 15 residues. The CDR3 here is CASRQDARDINEQFF. DNA of the CDR3: TGTGCCAGCAGGCAAGACGCCCGTGACATCAATGAGCAGTTCTTC.

The chain combines TRBV7-6 with TRBJ2-3; 14 bases align to TRBD2. CDR1 and CDR2 from the germline V gene are SGHVS and FNYEAQ. V dropped 0 bases and J dropped 3; count of bases not matched to a gene: 5. The CDR3 runs to 18 residues. The CDR3 here is CASSLALRTSGRTDTQYF. In nucleotides, the CDR3 is TGTGCCAGCAGCTTAGCCTTAAGGACTAGCGGGAGGACAGATACGCAGTATTTT.

The genes are TRBV19 and TRBJ2-2; TRBD2 aligns across 14 bases. The J segment lost 5 bases and the V segment lost 3 bases, leaving 5 bases of the junction unmatched. Germline values: CDR1 LNHDA, CDR2 SQIVND (reference sequence). This CDR3 spans 17 amino acids. The CDR3 region is CASSIGTSGGRTGELFF. The DNA of the CDR3 is TGTGCCAGTAGTATCGGGACTAGCGGGGGTAGGACCGGGGAGCTGTTTTTT.

This clonotype was seen only a few times. This chain joins TRBV5-8 and TRBJ2-1; 16 bases line up with TRBD2. The junction had 5 bases not matched to a gene; V was cut back by 2 bases and J by 0 bases. CDR1 SGHTS and CDR2 YDEGEE come from the germline V gene. The CDR3 is 19 residues long. The CDR3 spells CASSLMGLAGGSSYNEQFF. The DNA for the CDR3 is TGTGCCAGCAGCTTAATGGGACTAGCGGGAGGGAGCTCCTACAATGAGCAGTTCTTC.

The rearrangement uses TRBV6-1 and TRBJ1-1; possible D gene TRBD1, 6 bases. The CDR3 totals 15 residues. Germline CDR1 reads MNHNS; CDR2 reads SASEGT. Trimming left V 6 bases short and J 6 bases short, with 20 bases between. The CDR3 is CASRPPRAGTPEAFF. The CDR3 coding sequence is TGTGCCAGCAGACCCCCCCGGGCAGGGACACCTGAAGCTTTCTTT.

This clonotype was recorded many times. The V gene is TRBV20-1, the J gene TRBJ2-7; tentatively, D is TRBD1 or TRBD2 (5 bases each). V was trimmed by 3 bases and J by 0 bases, leaving 9 bases between them. Germline assignment: CDR1 DFQATT and CDR2 SNEGSKA (reference sequence). The CDR3 runs 13 residues. CDR3 sequence reads: CSARGESSYEQYF. CDR3 bases: TGCAGTGCTAGGGGGGAAAGCTCCTACGAGCAGTACTTC.